Listed below are T cell receptor beta chains from one sample, sequenced in a study of preoperative IRX-2 immunotherapy in early breast cancer. Method: immunoSEQ multiplex PCR; TCRdb's copy keeps in-frame clones and lacks some. The sample includes some 13,000 clones, approximately 91% of them seen just once. This material was collected from a patient treated with IRX-2 immunotherapy. The receptors originated from a human donor with breast cancer. Each CDR3 is given with its conserved first and last residue. D genes are given only for firm matches. Clone size, where shown, is once, few, many, or a class for clones that have expanded.

j_gene: TRBJ1-1
d_gene: TRBD1
abundance: -
v_gene: TRBV6-1
CDR3aa: CASSEVFVQGAGNTEAFF
CDR3nt: TGTGCCAGCAGTGAAGTTTTCGTACAGGGGGCAGGGAACACTGAAGCTTTCTTT

j_gene: TRBJ2-2
d_gene: TRBD1
abundance: -
v_gene: TRBV19
CDR3aa: CASSKPYPSYSGTGNSGELFF
CDR3nt: TGTGCCAGTTCAAAACCTTACCCATCGTATTCCGGGACAGGGAATTCCGGGGAGCTGTTTTTT

j_gene: TRBJ1-1
d_gene: -
abundance: -
v_gene: TRBV28
CDR3aa: CASSLSGYEAFF
CDR3nt: TGTGCCAGCAGTTTATCCGGGTATGAAGCTTTCTTT

j_gene: TRBJ1-2
d_gene: -
abundance: -
v_gene: TRBV11-3
CDR3aa: CASSTWRYSDGYTF
CDR3nt: TGTGCCAGCAGCACATGGCGGTATTCGGATGGCTACACCTTC

j_gene: TRBJ1-1
d_gene: TRBD1
abundance: -
v_gene: TRBV6-1
CDR3aa: CASRGDSKREAFF
CDR3nt: TGTGCCAGCAGAGGGGACAGTAAGCGTGAAGCTTTCTTT

j_gene: TRBJ1-5
d_gene: -
abundance: -
v_gene: TRBV30
CDR3aa: CAWSLGGHQPQHF
CDR3nt: TGTGCCTGGAGTCTGGGGGGGCATCAGCCCCAGCATTTT

j_gene: TRBJ1-5
d_gene: -
abundance: -
v_gene: TRBV19
CDR3aa: CASSIDPRNSNQPQHF
CDR3nt: TGTGCCAGTAGTATAGATCCCCGGAATAGCAATCAGCCCCAGCATTTT

j_gene: TRBJ2-5
d_gene: -
abundance: -
v_gene: TRBV7-6
CDR3aa: CASSLTRTETQYF
CDR3nt: TGTGCCAGCAGCCTAACTAGGACGGAGACCCAGTACTTC

j_gene: TRBJ1-1
d_gene: -
abundance: -
v_gene: TRBV18
CDR3aa: CASSTGSREYTEAFF
CDR3nt: TGTGCCAGCTCAACTGGGTCGAGAGAGTACACTGAAGCTTTCTTT

j_gene: TRBJ2-3
d_gene: -
abundance: -
v_gene: TRBV12-5
CDR3aa: CASGTETDTQYF
CDR3nt: TGTGCTAGTGGAACTGAGACAGATACGCAGTATTTT

j_gene: TRBJ2-2
d_gene: TRBD1
abundance: -
v_gene: TRBV11-3
CDR3aa: CASSSGTGIHTGELFF
CDR3nt: TGTGCCAGCAGCTCTGGGACAGGGATACACACCGGGGAGCTGTTTTTT

j_gene: TRBJ1-4
d_gene: -
abundance: -
v_gene: TRBV7-6
CDR3aa: CASSATGGDEKLFF
CDR3nt: TGTGCCAGCAGCGCCACCGGGGGAGATGAAAAACTGTTTTTT

j_gene: TRBJ2-1
d_gene: -
abundance: -
v_gene: TRBV7-2
CDR3aa: CASSYTPTDNEQFF
CDR3nt: TGTGCCAGCAGCTATACCCCGACAGACAATGAGCAGTTCTTC

j_gene: TRBJ1-1
d_gene: -
abundance: -
v_gene: TRBV18
CDR3aa: CASSPGSGPRANTEAFF
CDR3nt: TGTGCCAGCTCACCCGGATCGGGTCCAAGGGCGAACACTGAAGCTTTCTTT

j_gene: TRBJ1-2
d_gene: TRBD1
abundance: -
v_gene: TRBV6-5
CDR3aa: CASRSGQGGYTF
CDR3nt: TGTGCCAGCAGATCTGGACAGGGCGGCTACACCTTC

j_gene: TRBJ1-2
d_gene: TRBD1
abundance: -
v_gene: TRBV7-2
CDR3aa: CASSARTGTYGYTF
CDR3nt: TGTGCCAGCAGCGCCCGGACAGGGACCTATGGCTACACCTTC

j_gene: TRBJ1-2
d_gene: -
abundance: -
v_gene: TRBV4-1
CDR3aa: CASSPGGPSNYGYTF
CDR3nt: TGCGCCAGCAGCCCTGGGGGGCCTTCTAACTATGGCTACACCTTC

j_gene: TRBJ2-7
d_gene: TRBD2
abundance: -
v_gene: TRBV7-2
CDR3aa: CASSLGAGGPYEQYF
CDR3nt: TGTGCCAGCAGCTTAGGAGCGGGGGGCCCATACGAGCAGTACTTC

j_gene: TRBJ1-5
d_gene: -
abundance: -
v_gene: TRBV5-8
CDR3aa: CASSRAGVKVNQPQHF
CDR3nt: TGTGCCAGCAGCCGAGCTGGAGTGAAGGTGAATCAGCCCCAGCATTTT

j_gene: TRBJ1-1
d_gene: -
abundance: -
v_gene: TRBV7-8
CDR3aa: CASSLQVIAGTEAFF
CDR3nt: TGTGCCAGCAGCCTACAGGTGATCGCTGGCACTGAAGCTTTCTTT

j_gene: TRBJ1-5
d_gene: TRBD1
abundance: -
v_gene: TRBV7-8
CDR3aa: CASSLRGTGGSNQPQHF
CDR3nt: TGTGCCAGCAGCTTAAGGGGGACAGGGGGGAGCAATCAGCCCCAGCATTTT

j_gene: TRBJ1-5
d_gene: -
abundance: -
v_gene: TRBV7-3
CDR3aa: CASSLTPLQPQHF
CDR3nt: TGTGCCAGCAGCCTGACCCCTTTGCAGCCCCAGCATTTT

j_gene: TRBJ1-2
d_gene: TRBD1
abundance: -
v_gene: TRBV5-8
CDR3aa: CASTPAGGRDGYTF
CDR3nt: TGTGCCAGCACCCCTGCAGGGGGGCGCGATGGCTACACCTTC

j_gene: TRBJ1-1
d_gene: -
abundance: -
v_gene: TRBV14
CDR3aa: CASSSTTARNTEAFF
CDR3nt: TGTGCCAGCAGCTCCACAACAGCACGCAACACTGAAGCTTTCTTT

j_gene: TRBJ1-2
d_gene: -
abundance: -
v_gene: TRBV19
CDR3aa: CASSIKLAATNYGYTF
CDR3nt: TGTGCCAGTAGTATTAAGTTGGCAGCTACTAACTATGGCTACACCTTC

j_gene: TRBJ2-5
d_gene: -
abundance: -
v_gene: TRBV6-6
CDR3aa: CATREWETQYF
CDR3nt: TGTGCCACCAGGGAATGGGAGACCCAGTACTTC

j_gene: TRBJ2-7
d_gene: TRBD2
abundance: -
v_gene: TRBV7-2
CDR3aa: CASSPTGGDEQYF
CDR3nt: TGTGCCAGCAGCCCGACGGGGGGGGACGAGCAGTACTTC

j_gene: TRBJ1-6
d_gene: -
abundance: few
v_gene: TRBV11-2
CDR3aa: CASSLAGRVYSPLHF
CDR3nt: TGTGCCAGCAGCTTAGCGGGCAGGGTTTATTCACCCCTCCACTTT

j_gene: TRBJ2-5
d_gene: TRBD1
abundance: -
v_gene: TRBV11-2
CDR3aa: CASSLVTLTGGAGETQYF
CDR3nt: TGTGCCAGCAGCTTAGTTACCCTAACAGGGGGCGCGGGGGAGACCCAGTACTTC

j_gene: TRBJ1-5
d_gene: -
abundance: -
v_gene: TRBV21-1
CDR3aa: CASSKARTVFINQPQHF
CDR3nt: TGTGCCAGCAGCAAAGCTAGGACAGTTTTTATCAATCAGCCCCAGCATTTT

j_gene: TRBJ2-2
d_gene: -
abundance: -
v_gene: TRBV7-3
CDR3aa: CASSLNSAGELFF
CDR3nt: TGTGCCAGCAGCTTAAATAGTGCCGGGGAGCTGTTTTTT

j_gene: TRBJ1-2
d_gene: -
abundance: -
v_gene: TRBV28
CDR3aa: CASSLASGAGRVQGYTF
CDR3nt: TGTGCCAGCAGTTTAGCCTCAGGGGCAGGGAGGGTTCAGGGCTACACCTTC

j_gene: TRBJ2-5
d_gene: TRBD2
abundance: -
v_gene: TRBV5-6
CDR3aa: CASSWGSGRETQYF
CDR3nt: TGTGCCAGCAGCTGGGGCAGCGGGAGGGAGACCCAGTACTTC

j_gene: TRBJ2-1
d_gene: TRBD2
abundance: -
v_gene: TRBV5-1
CDR3aa: CASSLLAGSVNEQFF
CDR3nt: TGCGCCAGCAGCTTACTAGCGGGGTCGGTAAATGAGCAGTTCTTC

j_gene: TRBJ1-1
d_gene: -
abundance: once
v_gene: TRBV6-5
CDR3aa: CASSYWGSLNTEAFF
CDR3nt: TGTGCCAGCAGTTATTGGGGTTCCCTGAACACTGAAGCTTTCTTT

j_gene: TRBJ1-2
d_gene: TRBD1
abundance: -
v_gene: TRBV2
CDR3aa: CASSGTGGVGYTF
CDR3nt: TGTGCCAGCAGTGGGACAGGGGGGGTTGGCTACACCTTC

j_gene: TRBJ2-1
d_gene: -
abundance: -
v_gene: TRBV7-8
CDR3aa: CATLPPGVNNEQFF
CDR3nt: TGTGCCACCCTCCCCCCGGGGGTCAACAATGAGCAGTTCTTC

j_gene: TRBJ2-1
d_gene: -
abundance: few
v_gene: TRBV19
CDR3aa: CASSMFSENEQFF
CDR3nt: TGTGCCAGTAGTATGTTTTCAGAAAATGAGCAGTTCTTC

j_gene: TRBJ1-3
d_gene: -
abundance: -
v_gene: TRBV10-3
CDR3aa: CASAFLSGNTIYF
CDR3nt: TGTGCCAGCGCTTTCCTCTCTGGAAACACCATATATTTT

j_gene: TRBJ2-5
d_gene: -
abundance: -
v_gene: TRBV2
CDR3aa: CASSEALGGGETQYF
CDR3nt: TGTGCCAGCAGTGAAGCGCTTGGGGGAGGAGAGACCCAGTACTTC

j_gene: TRBJ1-2
d_gene: TRBD1
abundance: -
v_gene: TRBV5-5
CDR3aa: CASSLGRGQGALDYGYTF
CDR3nt: TGTGCCAGCAGCCTGGGCCGCGGGCAGGGGGCGCTGGACTATGGCTACACCTTC

j_gene: TRBJ2-5
d_gene: TRBD1
abundance: -
v_gene: TRBV5-1
CDR3aa: CASSLGQGQETQYF
CDR3nt: TGCGCCAGCAGCTTGGGACAGGGGCAAGAGACCCAGTACTTC

j_gene: TRBJ2-5
d_gene: TRBD2
abundance: -
v_gene: TRBV7-8
CDR3aa: CASSLERGGRETQYF
CDR3nt: TGTGCCAGCAGCTTAGAACGGGGGGGCCGCGAGACCCAGTACTTC

j_gene: TRBJ2-1
d_gene: TRBD2
abundance: -
v_gene: TRBV9
CDR3aa: CASSMTSGDYNEQFF
CDR3nt: TGTGCCAGCAGCATGACTAGCGGTGACTACAATGAGCAGTTCTTC

j_gene: TRBJ1-5
d_gene: -
abundance: -
v_gene: TRBV7-9
CDR3aa: CASSLGGGSPNQPQHF
CDR3nt: TGTGCCAGCAGCTTAGGGGGGGGCAGCCCCAATCAGCCCCAGCATTTT

j_gene: TRBJ2-7
d_gene: -
abundance: once
v_gene: TRBV11-2
CDR3aa: CASSLGLAAVYEQYF
CDR3nt: TGTGCCAGCAGCTTAGGTCTAGCTGCGGTGTACGAGCAGTACTTC

j_gene: TRBJ1-5
d_gene: TRBD1
abundance: -
v_gene: TRBV19
CDR3aa: CASSTGQGFYQPQHF
CDR3nt: TGTGCCAGTTCTACGGGACAGGGGTTTTATCAGCCCCAGCATTTT

j_gene: TRBJ2-3
d_gene: TRBD1
abundance: -
v_gene: TRBV11-2
CDR3aa: CASSRTRQGAGDTQYF
CDR3nt: TGTGCCAGCAGCCGGACTAGACAGGGGGCAGGGGATACGCAGTATTTT

j_gene: TRBJ1-2
d_gene: TRBD1
abundance: -
v_gene: TRBV6-5
CDR3aa: CASSSGTESYYGYTF
CDR3nt: TGTGCCAGCAGTAGCGGGACAGAAAGTTACTATGGCTACACCTTC

j_gene: TRBJ2-4
d_gene: TRBD2
abundance: -
v_gene: TRBV10-3
CDR3aa: CAIKEGGAKNIQYF
CDR3nt: TGTGCCATCAAGGAGGGAGGGGCCAAAAACATTCAGTACTTC

j_gene: TRBJ1-5
d_gene: -
abundance: -
v_gene: TRBV19
CDR3aa: CASSESNTRQPQHF
CDR3nt: TGTGCCAGTAGTGAGAGTAACACGCGGCAGCCCCAGCATTTT

j_gene: TRBJ1-5
d_gene: -
abundance: -
v_gene: TRBV6-1
CDR3aa: CASSGWGQPQHF
CDR3nt: TGTGCCAGCAGTGGTTGGGGTCAGCCCCAGCATTTT

j_gene: TRBJ2-1
d_gene: -
abundance: -
v_gene: TRBV25-1
CDR3aa: CASSEYLGPQFF
CDR3nt: TGTGCCAGCAGTGAATATTTGGGTCCCCAGTTCTTC

j_gene: TRBJ2-3
d_gene: TRBD1
abundance: -
v_gene: TRBV5-1
CDR3aa: CASSLDMTGIRPDTQYF
CDR3nt: TGCGCCAGCAGCTTGGACATGACAGGGATTCGTCCAGATACGCAGTATTTT

j_gene: TRBJ2-1
d_gene: TRBD1
abundance: -
v_gene: TRBV7-9
CDR3aa: CASSRDRGWYNEQFF
CDR3nt: TGTGCCAGCAGCCGAGACAGGGGCTGGTACAATGAGCAGTTCTTC

j_gene: TRBJ2-1
d_gene: TRBD2
abundance: -
v_gene: TRBV7-2
CDR3aa: CASSFYSGGAYNEQFF
CDR3nt: TGTGCCAGCAGCTTTTATAGCGGGGGGGCTTACAATGAGCAGTTCTTC

j_gene: TRBJ2-4
d_gene: TRBD2
abundance: -
v_gene: TRBV9
CDR3aa: CASSPRLLAGGTQYF
CDR3nt: TGTGCCAGCAGCCCCCGATTGCTAGCGGGGGGCACTCAGTACTTC

j_gene: TRBJ1-1
d_gene: -
abundance: -
v_gene: TRBV28
CDR3aa: CASSLSIRAREAFF
CDR3nt: TGTGCCAGCAGTTTATCCATCCGGGCTCGGGAAGCTTTCTTT

j_gene: TRBJ2-5
d_gene: -
abundance: -
v_gene: TRBV13
CDR3aa: CASSLGLPEPGETQYF
CDR3nt: TGTGCCAGCAGCTTAGGGTTGCCAGAGCCGGGTGAGACCCAGTACTTC